The subject of this entry is one T cell receptor (beta chain). Its specificity is not known. Genomic DNA came from frozen unsorted single-cell suspensions. The data originate from a study of immune cell composition in non-small cell lung cancer. Findings and caveats of the study: Overall clonality, unlike maximal tumour-associated clone frequency, did not predict TIL reactivity. Tumour-reactive clones were not shown to match dominant in vivo tumour clones.

Clones were sequenced by immunoSEQ multiplex PCR, and TCRdb holds only the in-frame ones, with some missing. Of 4,000 to 5,500 clones in the sample, approximately 80% were seen once. The CDR3 runs 14 residues. From germline, CDR1 is MNHEY and CDR2 SVGAGI. V was pared by 0 bases and J by 5 bases, with 7 bases between. V gene TRBV6-5 combines with J gene TRBJ2-2; TRBD1 might be the D (5 bases). Specimen: lung tumor tissue. The TCR comes from a human donor with non-small cell lung cancer. CDR3 sequence (DNA): TGTGCCAGCAGTTACTCGCCAGGGACCGGGGAGCTGTTTTTT. Translation: CASSYSPGTGELFF.